This T cell receptor beta chain was documented in a study of blood T cell repertoires in COVID-19. The overall study: The samples span acute and convalescent COVID-19 from the United States, Italy and Spain. T cells, B-cell-depleted T cells, or PBMCs provided the cDNA or gDNA that served as material.

Authors' methods: Amplified reference gene primers provided the basis for estimating nucleated cell counts. Repertoires were generated with immunoSEQ multiplex PCR, while TCRdb's copy carries only in-frame clones and drops some. V, J and clone size were drawn from that table, and D and trimming were deduced from the DNA. The sample carries around 60,000 clones, about 76% recorded once. V was clipped by 6 bases and J by 1 base, with 15 bases between them. Germline values: CDR1 ENHRY, CDR2 SYGVKD. The CDR3 loop spans 15 amino acids. Sequenced sample: peripheral blood. The rearrangement uses TRBV10-3 and TRBJ1-1; tentative D call: TRBD1 (5 bases). This clonotype was sampled from a woman aged 80 or over with active or convalescent COVID-19. This chain's CDR3 is CAISASQGRNTEAFF. In nucleotides, the CDR3 is TGTGCCATCAGCGCCTCCCAGGGTCGGAACACTGAAGCTTTCTTT.